The source of this T cell receptor beta chain is a study of T cells in Graves' hyperthyroidism and ophthalmopathy. Hyperthyroidism, newly diagnosed and lasting under 2 months, affected patients aged 18 to 65. Study-wide results and caveats: A median around 5.9 months before onset, the model predicted ophthalmopathy.

The investigators amplified TCR beta CDR3 regions from RNA transcripts. The HTBI set primed first-round TCR CDR3 RT-PCR. MiXCR, applied by TCRdb to the multiplex PCR reads, yields one record per CDR3 protein. The table includes roughly 420,000 distinct CDR3 sequences, approximately 14% detected once. The CDR3 loop spans 15 amino acids. Trimming pared 7 bases from V and 1 base from J, leaving 17 bases between. Germline CDR1 MDHEN, CDR2 SYDVKM. This clonotype has ten or more counts. What it recognizes is unknown. The chain couples TRBV28 to TRBJ2-7; D may match TRBD1 or TRBD2 (5 bases each). The sequence was obtained from a woman younger than 35 with Graves' hyperthyroidism. The sequencing sample was made of blood. CDR3 amino acids: CASTPGPTISYEQYF. The CDR3 DNA follows: TGTGCCAGCACCCCGGGACCGACGATATCCTACGAGCAGTACTTC.